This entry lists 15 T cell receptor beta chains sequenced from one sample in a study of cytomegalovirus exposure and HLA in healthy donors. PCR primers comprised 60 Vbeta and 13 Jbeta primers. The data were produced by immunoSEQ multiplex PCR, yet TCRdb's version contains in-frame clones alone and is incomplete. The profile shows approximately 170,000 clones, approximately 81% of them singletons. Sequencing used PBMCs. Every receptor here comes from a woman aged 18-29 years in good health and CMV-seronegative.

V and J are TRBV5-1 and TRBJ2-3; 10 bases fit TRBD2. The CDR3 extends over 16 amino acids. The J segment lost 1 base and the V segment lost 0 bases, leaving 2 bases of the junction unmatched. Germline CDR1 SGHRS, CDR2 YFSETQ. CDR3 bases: TGCGCCAGCAGCTTGGTAGCGGGAGGACGCACAGATACGCAGTATTTT. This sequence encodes CASSLVAGGRTDTQYF.

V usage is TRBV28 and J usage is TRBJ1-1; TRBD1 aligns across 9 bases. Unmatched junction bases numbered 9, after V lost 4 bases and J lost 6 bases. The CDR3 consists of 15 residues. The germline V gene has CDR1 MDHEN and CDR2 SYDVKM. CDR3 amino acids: CASSSRDRVWAEAFF. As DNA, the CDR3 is TGTGCCAGCAGTTCTCGGGACAGGGTGTGGGCTGAAGCTTTCTTT.

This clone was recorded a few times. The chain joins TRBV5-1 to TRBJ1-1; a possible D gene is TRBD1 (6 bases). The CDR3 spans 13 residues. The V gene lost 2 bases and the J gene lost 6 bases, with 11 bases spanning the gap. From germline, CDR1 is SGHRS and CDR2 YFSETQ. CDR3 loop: CASSLDPGAEAFF. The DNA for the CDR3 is TGCGCCAGCAGCTTAGACCCAGGGGCTGAAGCTTTCTTT. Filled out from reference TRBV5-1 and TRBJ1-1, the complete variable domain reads KAGVTQTPRYLIKTRGQQVTLSCSPISGHRSVSWYQQTPGQGLQFLFEYFSETQRNKGNFPGRFSGRQFSNSRSEMNVSTLELGDSALYLCASSLDPGAEAFFGQGTRLTVV.

CDR3 in DNA: TGTGCCAGCAGTGAGGTTAGGGGCACTGAAGCTTTCTTT. Amino acids: CASSEVRGTEAFF. The V gene is TRBV6-1, the J gene TRBJ1-1; D perhaps matches TRBD1 (5 bases). The length of the CDR3 is 13 residues. Deletions cut 3 bases from V and 4 bases from J, with 9 bases between. The V gene's germline CDR1 is MNHNS and CDR2 SASEGT.

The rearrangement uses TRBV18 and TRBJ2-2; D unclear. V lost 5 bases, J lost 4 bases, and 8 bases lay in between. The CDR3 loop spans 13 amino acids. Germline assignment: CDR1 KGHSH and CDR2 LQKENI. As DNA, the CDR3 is TGTGCCAGCTCATACAGTGGCACCGGGGAGCTGTTTTTT. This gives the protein CASSYSGTGELFF. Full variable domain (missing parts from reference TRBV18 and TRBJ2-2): NAGVMQNPRHLVRRRGQEARLRCSPMKGHSHVYWYRQLPEEGLKFMVYLQKENIIDESGMPKERFSAEFPKEGPSILRIQQVVRGDSAAYFCASSYSGTGELFFGEGSRLTVL.

DNA for the CDR3: TGCGCCAGCAGCTTCTCGTCTACGGGGGAGCAGTACTTC. It yields the protein CASSFSSTGEQYF. This chain links TRBV5-1 with TRBJ2-7, with a weak D call TRBD2 (5 bases). Trimming cost V 2 bases and J 7 bases, with 13 bases left between them. Per germline, CDR1 SGHRS and CDR2 YFSETQ. CDR3 size: 13 residues.

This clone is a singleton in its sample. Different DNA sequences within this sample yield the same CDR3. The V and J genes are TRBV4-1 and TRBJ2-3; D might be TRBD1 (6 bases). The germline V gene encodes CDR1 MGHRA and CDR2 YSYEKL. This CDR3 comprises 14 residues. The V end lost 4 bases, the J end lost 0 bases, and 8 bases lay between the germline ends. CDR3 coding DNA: TGCGCCAGCAGCCCGACAGGCAGCACAGATACGCAGTATTTT. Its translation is CASSPTGSTDTQYF.

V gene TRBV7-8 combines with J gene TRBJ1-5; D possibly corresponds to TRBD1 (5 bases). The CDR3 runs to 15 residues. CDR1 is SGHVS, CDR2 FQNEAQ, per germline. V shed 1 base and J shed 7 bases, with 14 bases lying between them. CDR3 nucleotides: TGTGCCAGCAGCTTAGATCAGGGAAGGGGCCAGCCCCAGCATTTT. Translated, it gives CASSLDQGRGQPQHF.

CDR3 loop: CASSRDRGRWGNSSPLHF. CDR3 coding DNA: TGTGCCAGCAGCCGGGACAGGGGGCGATGGGGAAATAGTTCACCCCTCCACTTT. This chain links TRBV7-2 with TRBJ1-6, with 12 bases matching TRBD1. The V segment lost 5 bases and the J segment 9 bases; nucleotides outside the gene matches: 14. The V gene's germline CDR1 is SGHTA and CDR2 FQGNSA. The CDR3 consists of 18 residues. Looking up the rest from reference TRBV7-2 and TRBJ1-6 gives the full variable domain: GAGVSQSPSNKVTEKGKDVELRCDPISGHTALYWYRQSLGQGLEFLIYFQGNSAPDKSGLPSDRFSAERTGGSVSTLTIQRTQQEDSAVYLCASSRDRGRWGNSSPLHFGNGTRLTVT.

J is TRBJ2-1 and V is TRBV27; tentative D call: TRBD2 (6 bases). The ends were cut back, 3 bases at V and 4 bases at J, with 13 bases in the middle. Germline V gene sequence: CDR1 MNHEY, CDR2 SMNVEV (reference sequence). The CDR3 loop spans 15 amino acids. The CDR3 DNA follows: TGTGCCAGCAGTTTTAGCGTTCGGGAGTACAATGAGCAGTTCTTC. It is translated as CASSFSVREYNEQFF.

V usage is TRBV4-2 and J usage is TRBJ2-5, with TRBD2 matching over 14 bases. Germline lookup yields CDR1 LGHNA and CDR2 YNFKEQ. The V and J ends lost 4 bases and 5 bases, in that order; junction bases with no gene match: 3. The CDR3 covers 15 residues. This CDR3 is CASSPRLAGGETQYF. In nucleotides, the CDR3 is TGTGCCAGCAGCCCCCGACTAGCGGGAGGGGAGACCCAGTACTTC.

In DNA form, the CDR3 reads TGTGCCAGCAGCTTTGGGGGGGTTGAGACCCAGTACTTC. Translated: CASSFGGVETQYF. V usage is TRBV5-5 and J usage is TRBJ2-5; 7 nucleotides agree with TRBD2. V lost 2 bases and J lost 5; bases outside the gene matches: 3. CDR3 length: 13 amino acids. Germline CDR1 and CDR2: SGHKS and YYEKEE (reference sequence).

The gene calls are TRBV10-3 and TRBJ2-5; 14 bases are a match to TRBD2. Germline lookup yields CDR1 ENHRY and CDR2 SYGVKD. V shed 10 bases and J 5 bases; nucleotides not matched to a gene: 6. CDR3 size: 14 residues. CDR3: CATGTSGSRETQYF. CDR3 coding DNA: TGTGCCACCGGGACTAGCGGGAGTAGGGAGACCCAGTACTTC.

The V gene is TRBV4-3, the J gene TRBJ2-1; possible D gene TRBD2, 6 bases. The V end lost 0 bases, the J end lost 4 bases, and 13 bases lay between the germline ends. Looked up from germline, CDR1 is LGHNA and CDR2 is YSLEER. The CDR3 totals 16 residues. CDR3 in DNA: TGCGCCAGCAGCCAAGATAACGGCGGGAATTACAATGAGCAGTTCTTC. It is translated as CASSQDNGGNYNEQFF.

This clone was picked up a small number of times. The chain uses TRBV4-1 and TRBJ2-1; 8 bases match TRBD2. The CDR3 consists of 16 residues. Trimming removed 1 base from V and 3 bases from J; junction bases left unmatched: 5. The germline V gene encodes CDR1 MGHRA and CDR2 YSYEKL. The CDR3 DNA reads TGCGCCAGCAGCCAAGGTACTAGCGGTAACTACAATGAGCAGTTCTTC. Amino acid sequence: CASSQGTSGNYNEQFF.